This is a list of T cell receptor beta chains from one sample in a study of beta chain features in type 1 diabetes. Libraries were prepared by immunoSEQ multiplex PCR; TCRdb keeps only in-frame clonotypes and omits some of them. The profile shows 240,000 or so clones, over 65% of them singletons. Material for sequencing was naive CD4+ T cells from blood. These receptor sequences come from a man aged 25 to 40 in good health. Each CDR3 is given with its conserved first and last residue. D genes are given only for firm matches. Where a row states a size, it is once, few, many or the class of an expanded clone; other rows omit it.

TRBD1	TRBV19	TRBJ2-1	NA	CASSIELGTGYNEQFF	TGTGCCAGTAGTATAGAGCTCGGGACAGGGTACAATGAGCAGTTCTTC
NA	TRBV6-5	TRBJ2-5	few	CASSRSPKETQYF	TGTGCCAGCAGTCGTAGCCCAAAAGAGACCCAGTACTTC
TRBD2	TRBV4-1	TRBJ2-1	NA	CASSQPLLAGGHNEQFF	TGCGCCAGCAGCCAACCGCTACTAGCGGGAGGCCACAATGAGCAGTTCTTC
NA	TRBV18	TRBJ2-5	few	CASSPTPETQYF	TGTGCCAGCTCGCCTACCCCGGAGACCCAGTACTTC
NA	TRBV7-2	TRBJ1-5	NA	CASSEGQVNQPQHF	TGTGCCAGCAGCGAGGGGCAGGTCAATCAGCCCCAGCATTTT
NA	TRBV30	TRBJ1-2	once	CAWSVRNYGYTF	TGTGCCTGGAGTGTACGGAACTATGGCTACACCTTC
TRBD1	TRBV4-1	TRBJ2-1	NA	CASSSPGQAYNEQFF	TGCGCCAGCAGCTCGCCGGGACAGGCTTACAATGAGCAGTTCTTC
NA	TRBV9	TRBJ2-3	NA	CASGRREKTDTQYF	TGTGCCAGCGGAAGACGGGAGAAGACAGATACGCAGTATTTT
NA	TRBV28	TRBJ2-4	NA	CASSSPAGFGNIQYF	TGTGCCAGCAGTAGCCCGGCGGGGTTTGGGAACATTCAGTACTTC
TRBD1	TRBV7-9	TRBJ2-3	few	CASSRQGDTQYF	TGTGCCAGCAGCCGACAGGGAGATACGCAGTATTTT
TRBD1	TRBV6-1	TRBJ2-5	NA	CASSEGQGRQETQYF	TGTGCCAGCAGTGAAGGACAGGGGCGGCAAGAGACCCAGTACTTC
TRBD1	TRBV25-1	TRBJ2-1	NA	CASSPGQGSYNEQFF	TGTGCCAGCAGTCCGGGACAGGGTTCTTACAATGAGCAGTTCTTC
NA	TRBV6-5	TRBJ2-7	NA	CASSYVGGTGYEQYF	TGTGCCAGCAGTTACGTGGGAGGGACAGGCTACGAGCAGTACTTC
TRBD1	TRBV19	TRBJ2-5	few	CASSTGQGKETQYF	TGTGCCAGTAGTACGGGACAGGGAAAAGAGACCCAGTACTTC
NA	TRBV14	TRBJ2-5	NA	CASSLLQETQYF	TGTGCCAGCAGTCTCCTCCAAGAGACCCAGTACTTC
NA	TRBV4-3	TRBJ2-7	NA	CASSQEKRPSYEQYF	TGCGCCAGCAGCCAAGAAAAGCGCCCTTCCTACGAGCAGTACTTC
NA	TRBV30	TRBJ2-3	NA	CAWSVALDTQYF	TGTGCCTGGAGTGTAGCTTTAGATACGCAGTATTTT
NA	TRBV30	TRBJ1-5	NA	CAWDGSNQPQHF	TGTGCCTGGGACGGTAGCAATCAGCCCCAGCATTTT
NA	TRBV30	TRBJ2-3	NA	CAWGGGSDTQYF	TGTGCCTGGGGAGGAGGATCAGATACGCAGTATTTT
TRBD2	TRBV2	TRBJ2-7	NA	CASRERGNYEQYF	TGTGCCAGCAGGGAGCGGGGAAACTACGAGCAGTACTTC
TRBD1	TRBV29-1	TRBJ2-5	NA	CSVHTGTGQETQYF	TGCAGCGTCCATACAGGGACAGGTCAAGAGACCCAGTACTTC
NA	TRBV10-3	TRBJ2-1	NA	CAITTGLRNEQFF	TGTGCCATCACTACAGGGTTGAGGAATGAGCAGTTCTTC
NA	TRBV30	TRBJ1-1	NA	CAWNPRMGGTEAFF	TGTGCCTGGAACCCTCGGATGGGTGGGACTGAAGCTTTCTTT
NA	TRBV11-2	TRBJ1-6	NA	CASSLTINSPLHF	TGTGCCAGCAGCTTAACCATTAACTCACCCCTCCACTTT
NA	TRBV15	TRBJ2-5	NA	CATSRDHRRETQYF	TGTGCCACCAGCAGAGATCACAGGAGGGAGACCCAGTACTTC
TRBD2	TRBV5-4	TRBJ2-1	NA	CASSPSGDSYNEQFF	TGTGCCAGCAGCCCTAGCGGGGACTCCTACAATGAGCAGTTCTTC
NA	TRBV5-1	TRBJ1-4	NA	CASSLSGNEKLFF	TGCGCCAGCAGCTTGTCGGGGAATGAAAAACTGTTTTTT
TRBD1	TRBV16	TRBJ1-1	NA	CASSRHGDRAYTEAFF	TGTGCCAGCAGCCGCCACGGGGACAGGGCTTACACTGAAGCTTTCTTT
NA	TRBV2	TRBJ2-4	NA	CASSDPSGIQYF	TGTGCCAGCAGTGACCCCTCTGGCATTCAGTACTTC
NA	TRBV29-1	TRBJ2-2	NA	CSVGQAGELFF	TGCAGCGTTGGCCAGGCCGGGGAGCTGTTTTTT
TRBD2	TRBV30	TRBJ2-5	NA	CAWGSGSQETQYF	TGTGCCTGGGGTAGCGGGAGCCAAGAGACCCAGTACTTC
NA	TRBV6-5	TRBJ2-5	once	CASTSPGGAGTQYF	TGTGCCAGCACCTCACCCGGAGGGGCGGGGACCCAGTACTTC
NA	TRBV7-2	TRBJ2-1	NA	CASSSRALDNEQFF	TGTGCCAGCAGCTCACGGGCCTTAGACAATGAGCAGTTCTTC
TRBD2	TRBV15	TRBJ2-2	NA	CATSRGLAGAGELFF	TGTGCCACCAGCAGGGGATTAGCGGGAGCCGGGGAGCTGTTTTTT
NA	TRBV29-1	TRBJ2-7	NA	CSVARHLIGVVEQYF	TGCAGCGTTGCCCGCCACCTAATCGGGGTCGTCGAGCAGTACTTC
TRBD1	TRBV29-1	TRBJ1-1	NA	CSVEGRSTGGNTEAFF	TGCAGCGTTGAAGGGCGGTCGACAGGGGGGAACACTGAAGCTTTCTTT
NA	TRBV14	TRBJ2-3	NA	CASSQEMGTLADTQYF	TGTGCCAGCAGCCAAGAAATGGGTACACTCGCAGATACGCAGTATTTT
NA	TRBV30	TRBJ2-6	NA	CAWSVKGVPSGANVLTF	TGTGCCTGGAGTGTGAAGGGGGTGCCCTCTGGGGCCAACGTCCTGACTTTC
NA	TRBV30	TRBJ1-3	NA	CAWSATGIAGNTIYF	TGTGCCTGGAGTGCAACAGGGATCGCTGGAAACACCATATATTTT
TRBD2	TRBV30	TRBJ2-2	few	CAWREGLAYTGELFF	TGTGCCTGGAGGGAGGGACTAGCGTACACCGGGGAGCTGTTTTTT
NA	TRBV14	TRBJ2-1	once	CASSQDPGYRYEQFF	TGTGCCAGCAGCCAAGATCCCGGCTACCGGTATGAGCAGTTCTTC
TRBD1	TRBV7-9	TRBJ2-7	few	CASSAGQGRYEQYF	TGTGCCAGCAGCGCGGGACAGGGAAGGTACGAGCAGTACTTC
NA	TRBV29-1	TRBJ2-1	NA	CSVGFQVSYNEQFF	TGCAGCGTTGGTTTCCAGGTCTCCTACAATGAGCAGTTCTTC
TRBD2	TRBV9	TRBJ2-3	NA	CASSVASGTGQTTQYF	TGTGCCAGCAGCGTAGCTAGCGGGACTGGCCAGACGACGCAGTATTTT
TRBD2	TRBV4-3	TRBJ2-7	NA	CASSQEPSGLYEQYF	TGCGCCAGCAGCCAAGAGCCTAGCGGGCTTTACGAGCAGTACTTC
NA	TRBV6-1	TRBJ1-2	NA	CASSVAGLYGYTF	TGTGCCAGCAGTGTCGCAGGGTTGTATGGCTACACCTTC
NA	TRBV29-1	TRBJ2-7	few	CSVEDQTGYEQYF	TGCAGCGTTGAAGATCAGACAGGCTACGAGCAGTACTTC
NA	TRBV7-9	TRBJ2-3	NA	CASSLGGPADTQYF	TGTGCCAGCAGCTTAGGGGGACCCGCCGATACGCAGTATTTT
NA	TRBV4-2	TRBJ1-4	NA	CASSQEEVNPNEKLFF	TGTGCCAGCAGCCAAGAAGAGGTGAACCCTAATGAAAAACTGTTTTTT
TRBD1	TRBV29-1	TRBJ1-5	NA	CSVQGGGQPQHF	TGCAGCGTTCAGGGGGGCGGCCAGCCCCAGCATTTT
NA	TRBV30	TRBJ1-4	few	CAWSVRRRDRVKLFF	TGTGCCTGGAGTGTACGGCGGAGGGATCGGGTTAAACTGTTTTTT
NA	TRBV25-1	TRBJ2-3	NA	CASSEGPLLTDTQYF	TGTGCCAGCAGTGAAGGGCCTTTGCTCACAGATACGCAGTATTTT